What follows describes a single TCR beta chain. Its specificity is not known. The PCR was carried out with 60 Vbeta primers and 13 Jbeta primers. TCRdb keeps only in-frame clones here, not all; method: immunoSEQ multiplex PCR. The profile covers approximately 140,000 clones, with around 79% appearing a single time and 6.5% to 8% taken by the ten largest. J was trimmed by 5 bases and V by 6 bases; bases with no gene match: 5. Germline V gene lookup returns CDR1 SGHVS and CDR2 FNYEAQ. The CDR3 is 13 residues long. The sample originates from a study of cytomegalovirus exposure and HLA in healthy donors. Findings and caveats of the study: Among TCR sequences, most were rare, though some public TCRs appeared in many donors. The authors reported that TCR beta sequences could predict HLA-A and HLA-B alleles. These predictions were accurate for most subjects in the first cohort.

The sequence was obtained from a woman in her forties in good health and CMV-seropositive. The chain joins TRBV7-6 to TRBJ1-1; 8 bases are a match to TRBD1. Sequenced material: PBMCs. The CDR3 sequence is CASSGRGRTEAFF. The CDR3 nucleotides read TGTGCCAGCAGTGGCAGGGGGCGGACTGAAGCTTTCTTT.